This T cell receptor (beta chain) was sequenced for a study of long-term antiretroviral therapy in people with HIV. About the research overall: The oldest samples precede the 2015 immediate-ART recommendation by about a decade. The study's findings and limits: Post-treatment diversity went higher with ART but stayed below transplant donor controls.

Samples were assayed with immunoSEQ v3.0 at survey level. Sequencing was designed to cover about 40,000-55,000 T-cell genomes in each sample. Profiled with immunoSEQ multiplex PCR; TCRdb holds only in-frame clones, not every one. The sample lists 15,000 to 20,000 clones, more than 75% seen once, with 9% to 15% in the top ten. Regarding this clone: Its antigen is unknown.

The cryopreserved samples used held roughly 0.85-10 million PBMC prior to extraction of DNA. This TCR derives from a man aged 45-60 years with HIV. Sequencing was performed on unsorted PBMCs, taken 6.9 years after starting antiretroviral therapy.

CDR3 region: CASSSHGTGVQETQYF. In DNA, the CDR3 is TGTGCCAGCAGCTCTCACGGGACAGGGGTTCAAGAGACCCAGTACTTC. The chain joins TRBV9 to TRBJ2-5, with 10 bases aligning to TRBD1. Germline values: CDR1 SGDLS, CDR2 YYNGEE. V lost 4 bases, J lost 2 bases, and 8 bases stayed unmatched. This CDR3 has 16 amino acids.